This TCR beta chain is from a study of OX40 agonist ivuxolimab in advanced cancers. Study at large: From about 23 to 85 years was the age range, with a mean of around 54 years, and over 70% were male.

TCRdb's table, derived via immunoSEQ multiplex PCR, lists solely in-frame clones and lacks some. There are about 99,000 clones in the sample; approximately 94% occur only once, and about 0.17% lies in the top ten. This TCR was recovered from an adult with an advanced solid tumor such as melanoma, head and neck, liver or kidney cancer. The sequencing used CD4+ or CD8+ T cells sorted from blood, collected in a trial of the OX40 agonist ivuxolimab.

Here the CDR3 DNA reads TGTGCCAGCAGCAAAGGGTTTAGGGGACAGGATACTGAAGCTTTCTTT. Translation gives CASSKGFRGQDTEAFF. The rearrangement joins TRBV21-1 to TRBJ1-1; the D call TRBD1 from the table was never checked on the DNA. TRBV21-1 is a listed pseudogene. The CDR3 spans 16 residues.